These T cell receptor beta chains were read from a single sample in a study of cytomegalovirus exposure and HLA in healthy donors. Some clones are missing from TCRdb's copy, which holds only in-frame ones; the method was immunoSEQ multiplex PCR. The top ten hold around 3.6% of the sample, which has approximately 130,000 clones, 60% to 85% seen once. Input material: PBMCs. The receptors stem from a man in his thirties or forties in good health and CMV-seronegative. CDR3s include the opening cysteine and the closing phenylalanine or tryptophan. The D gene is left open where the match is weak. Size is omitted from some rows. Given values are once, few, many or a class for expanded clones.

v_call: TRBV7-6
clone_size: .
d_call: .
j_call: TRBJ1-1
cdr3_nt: TGTGCCAGCAGCTTAGGTGTCAGGGGAATGAACACTGAAGCTTTCTTT
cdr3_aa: CASSLGVRGMNTEAFF

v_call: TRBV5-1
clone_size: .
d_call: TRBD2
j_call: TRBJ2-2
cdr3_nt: TGCGCCAGCAGCCCATCTAGCGGGGGGCGCACCGGGGAGCTGTTTTTT
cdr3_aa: CASSPSSGGRTGELFF

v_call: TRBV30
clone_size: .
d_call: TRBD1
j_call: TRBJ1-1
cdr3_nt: TGTGCCTGGGACAGGGGGGCCACTGAAGCTTTCTTT
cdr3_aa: CAWDRGATEAFF

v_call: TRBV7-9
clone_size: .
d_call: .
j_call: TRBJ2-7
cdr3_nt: TGTGCCAGCAGCCAGTTTAAGAACGAGCAGTACTTC
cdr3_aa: CASSQFKNEQYF

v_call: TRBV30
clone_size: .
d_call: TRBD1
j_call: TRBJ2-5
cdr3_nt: TGTGCCTGGAGCCGGGACAGCAAGGTCAGCCAAGAGACCCAGTACTTC
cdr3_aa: CAWSRDSKVSQETQYF

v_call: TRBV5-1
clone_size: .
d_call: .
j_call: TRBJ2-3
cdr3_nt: TGCGCCAGCAGCTTCGGACTGGGCACAGATACGCAGTATTTT
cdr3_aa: CASSFGLGTDTQYF

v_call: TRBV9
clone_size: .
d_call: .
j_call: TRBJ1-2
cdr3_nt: TGTGCCAGCAGCGTAGGGACAACTGGGAGCGGGCCGGGCTACACCTTC
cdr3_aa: CASSVGTTGSGPGYTF

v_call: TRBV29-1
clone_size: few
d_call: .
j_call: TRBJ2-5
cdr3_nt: TGCAGCGCCGTGGAGGGCTCGGAGACCCAGTACTTC
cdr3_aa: CSAVEGSETQYF

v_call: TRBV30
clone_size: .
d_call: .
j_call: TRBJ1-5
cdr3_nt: TGTGCCTGGAGTGGGCGGAATCAGCCCCAGCATTTT
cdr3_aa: CAWSGRNQPQHF

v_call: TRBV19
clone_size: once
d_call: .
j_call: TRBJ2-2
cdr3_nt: TGTGCCAGTAGCCCTTGGGGCGGGGCGAACACCGGGGAGCTGTTTTTT
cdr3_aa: CASSPWGGANTGELFF

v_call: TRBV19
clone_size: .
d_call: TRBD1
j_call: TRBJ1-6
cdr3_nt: TGTGCCAGTAGTATAGTCCCGGGACAGAATAATTCACCCCTCCACTTT
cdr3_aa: CASSIVPGQNNSPLHF

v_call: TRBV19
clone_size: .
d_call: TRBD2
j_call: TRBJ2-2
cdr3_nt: TGTGCCAGTAGCCTAGCGGGGAACACCGGGGAGCTGTTTTTT
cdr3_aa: CASSLAGNTGELFF

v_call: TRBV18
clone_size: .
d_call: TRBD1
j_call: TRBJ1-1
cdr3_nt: TGTGCCAGCTCACACAAACGGAATACAGGGGCGGACACTGAAGCTTTCTTT
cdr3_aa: CASSHKRNTGADTEAFF

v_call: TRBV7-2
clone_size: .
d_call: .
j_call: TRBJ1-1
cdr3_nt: TGTGCCAGCATCCCACGGAGGGGAGGCACTGAAGCTTTCTTT
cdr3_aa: CASIPRRGGTEAFF

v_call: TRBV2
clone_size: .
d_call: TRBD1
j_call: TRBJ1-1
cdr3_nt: TGTGCCAGCAGTGCAAGACAGGGGAGCACTGAAGCTTTCTTT
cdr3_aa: CASSARQGSTEAFF

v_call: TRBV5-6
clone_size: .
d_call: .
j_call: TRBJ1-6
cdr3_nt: TGTGCCAGCAGACTTCAGAGAGGAGGGTCACCCCTCCACTTT
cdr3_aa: CASRLQRGGSPLHF

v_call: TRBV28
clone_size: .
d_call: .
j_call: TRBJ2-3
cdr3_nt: TGTGCCAGCAGTTTTAGTGGACTAATCACAGATACGCAGTATTTT
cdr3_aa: CASSFSGLITDTQYF

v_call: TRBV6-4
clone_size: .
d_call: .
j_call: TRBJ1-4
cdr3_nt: TGTGCCAGCAGGTCATATGAAAAACTGTTTTTT
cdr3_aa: CASRSYEKLFF

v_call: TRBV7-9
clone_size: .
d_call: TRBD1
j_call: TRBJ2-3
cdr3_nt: TGTGCCAGCAGCCCTGGACAGGGTACGCAGTATTTT
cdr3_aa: CASSPGQGTQYF

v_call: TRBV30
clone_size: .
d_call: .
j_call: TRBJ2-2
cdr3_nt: TGTGCCTGGAGTGTACGGGTCGGTAGAAACACCGGGGAGCTGTTTTTT
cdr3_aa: CAWSVRVGRNTGELFF

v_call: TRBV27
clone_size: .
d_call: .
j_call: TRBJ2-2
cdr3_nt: TGTGCCAGCAGTTCTAGGGACTCCAACACCGGGGAGCTGTTTTTT
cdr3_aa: CASSSRDSNTGELFF

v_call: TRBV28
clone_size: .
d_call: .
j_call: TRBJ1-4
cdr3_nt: TGTGCCAGCACCGTAGCCCTGCGTAAGGAAAAACTGTTTTTT
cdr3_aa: CASTVALRKEKLFF

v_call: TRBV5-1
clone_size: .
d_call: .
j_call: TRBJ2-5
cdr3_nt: TGCGCCAGCCGGGACTGGAAAGAGACCCAGTACTTC
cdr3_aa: CASRDWKETQYF

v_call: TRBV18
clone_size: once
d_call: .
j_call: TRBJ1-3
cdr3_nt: TGTGCCAGCTCACGAGTCACCTCTGAAGACACCATATATTTT
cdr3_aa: CASSRVTSEDTIYF

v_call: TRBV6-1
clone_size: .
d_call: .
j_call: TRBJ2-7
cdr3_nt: TGTGCCAGCACCATCTCTACCTACGAGCAGTACTTC
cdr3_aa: CASTISTYEQYF

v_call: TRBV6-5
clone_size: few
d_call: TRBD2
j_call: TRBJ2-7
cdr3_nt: TGTGCCAGCTTCAGCGGGGGAAGCTACGAGCAGTACTTC
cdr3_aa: CASFSGGSYEQYF

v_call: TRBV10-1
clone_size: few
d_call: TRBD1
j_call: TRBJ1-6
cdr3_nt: TGCGCCAGCAGTCCAGGGGGCAATTCACCCCTCCACTTT
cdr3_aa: CASSPGGNSPLHF

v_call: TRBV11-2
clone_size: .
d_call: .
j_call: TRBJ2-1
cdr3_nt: TGTGCCAGCAAAACCTGGACAGACAGAGAAAGTGAGCAGTTCTTC
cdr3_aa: CASKTWTDRESEQFF

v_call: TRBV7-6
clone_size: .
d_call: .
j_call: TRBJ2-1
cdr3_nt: TGTGCCAGCAGCTTAGCGCGGTCGGGAGTGGGGAATGAGCAGTTCTTC
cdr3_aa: CASSLARSGVGNEQFF

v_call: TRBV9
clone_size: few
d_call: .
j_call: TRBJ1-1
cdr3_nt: TGTGCCAGCAGCTCCCCGGAGACAGCTGAAGCTTTCTTT
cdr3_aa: CASSSPETAEAFF

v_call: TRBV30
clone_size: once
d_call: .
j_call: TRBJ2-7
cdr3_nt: TGTGCCTGGAGTGTACGGGGTTACGAGCAGTACTTC
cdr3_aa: CAWSVRGYEQYF

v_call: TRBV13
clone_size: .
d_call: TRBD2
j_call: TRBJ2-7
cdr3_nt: TGTGCCAGCAGGGCGACTAGCGGGAGTGGCGAGCAGTACTTC
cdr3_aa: CASRATSGSGEQYF